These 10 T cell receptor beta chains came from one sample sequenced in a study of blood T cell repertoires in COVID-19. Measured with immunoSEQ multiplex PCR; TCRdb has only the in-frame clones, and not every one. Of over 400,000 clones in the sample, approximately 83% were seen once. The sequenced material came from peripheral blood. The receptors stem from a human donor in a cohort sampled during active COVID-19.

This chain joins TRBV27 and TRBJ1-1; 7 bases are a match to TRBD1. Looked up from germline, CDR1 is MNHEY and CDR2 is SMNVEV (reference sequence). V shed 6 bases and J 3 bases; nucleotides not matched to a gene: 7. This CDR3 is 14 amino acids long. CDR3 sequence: CASRPGQVYTEAFF. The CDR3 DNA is TGTGCCAGCAGGCCTGGACAGGTTTACACTGAAGCTTTCTTT.

CDR3 DNA: TGTGCCAGCAGTCGCCCGGACTCACGTCGGGTGAACACTGAAGCTTTCTTT. This translates into CASSRPDSRRVNTEAFF. V and J are TRBV27 and TRBJ1-1; D remains ambiguous. Germline CDR1 MNHEY, CDR2 SMNVEV (reference sequence). This CDR3 spans 17 amino acids. V lost 5 bases and J lost 0, with 19 bases in between.

The CDR3 region is CASSNIQGADGYTF. The CDR3 nucleotides are TGCGCCAGCAGCAACATACAGGGGGCAGATGGCTACACCTTC. The gene calls are TRBV5-1 and TRBJ1-2, with TRBD1 matching 9 bases. V lost 4 bases, J lost 6 bases, and 7 bases stayed unmatched. The CDR3 has 14 amino acids. In germline, CDR1 is SGHRS, CDR2 YFSETQ.

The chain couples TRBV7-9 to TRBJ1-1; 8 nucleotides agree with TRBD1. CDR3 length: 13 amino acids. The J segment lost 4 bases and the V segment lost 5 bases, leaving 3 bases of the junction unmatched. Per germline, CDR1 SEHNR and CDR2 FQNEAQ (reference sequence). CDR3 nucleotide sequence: TGTGCCAGCAGCGGAGGACAGGGCACTGAAGCTTTCTTT. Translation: CASSGGQGTEAFF.

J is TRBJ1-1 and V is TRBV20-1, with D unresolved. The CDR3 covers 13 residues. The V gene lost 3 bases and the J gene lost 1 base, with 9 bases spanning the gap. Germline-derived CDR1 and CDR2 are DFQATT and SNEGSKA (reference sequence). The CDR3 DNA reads TGCAGTGCTAGTCCGGAGCCGAACACTGAAGCTTTCTTT. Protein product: CSASPEPNTEAFF.

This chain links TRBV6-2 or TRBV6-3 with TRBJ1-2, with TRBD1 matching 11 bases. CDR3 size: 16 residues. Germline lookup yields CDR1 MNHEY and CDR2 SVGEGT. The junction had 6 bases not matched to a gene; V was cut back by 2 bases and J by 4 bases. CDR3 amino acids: CASSYLGQGAGYGYTF. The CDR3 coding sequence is TGTGCCAGCAGTTACCTCGGACAGGGGGCCGGCTATGGCTACACCTTC.

The CDR3 nucleotides are TGTGCCAGCAGCACGTACAGGGAGGGTAACTATGGCTACACCTTC. Amino acid sequence: CASSTYREGNYGYTF. This chain connects TRBV7-2 to TRBJ1-2, with a tentative D call TRBD1 (6 bases). Trimming cost V 5 bases and J 1 base, with 14 bases left between them. Per the germline V gene, CDR1 is SGHTA and CDR2 is FQGNSA. This CDR3 spans 15 amino acids.

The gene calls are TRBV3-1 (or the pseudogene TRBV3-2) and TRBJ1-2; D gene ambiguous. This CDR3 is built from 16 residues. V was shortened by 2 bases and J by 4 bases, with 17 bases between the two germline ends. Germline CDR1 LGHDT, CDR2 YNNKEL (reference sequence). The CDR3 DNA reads TGTGCCAGCAGCCAATACCCCCGGGGAACTTCCTATGGCTACACCTTC. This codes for CASSQYPRGTSYGYTF.

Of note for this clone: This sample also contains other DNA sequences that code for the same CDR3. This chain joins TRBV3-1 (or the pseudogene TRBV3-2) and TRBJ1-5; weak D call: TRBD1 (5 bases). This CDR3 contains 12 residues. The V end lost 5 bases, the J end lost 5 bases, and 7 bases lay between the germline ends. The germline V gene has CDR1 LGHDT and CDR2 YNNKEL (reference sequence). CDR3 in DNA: TGTGCCAGCAGCTTAGGGGATCAGCCCCAGCATTTT. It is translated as CASSLGDQPQHF.

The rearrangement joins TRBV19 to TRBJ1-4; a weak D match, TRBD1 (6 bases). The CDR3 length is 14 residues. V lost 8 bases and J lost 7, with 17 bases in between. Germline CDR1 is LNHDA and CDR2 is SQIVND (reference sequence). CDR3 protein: CASSPGTQAEKLFF. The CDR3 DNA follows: TGTGCCAGTTCGCCCGGGACACAGGCTGAAAAACTGTTTTTT.